The 16 T cell receptor beta chains below were found in one sample sequenced in a study of blood T cells in healthy people across ages. A sample-barcoded 5' primer and a J-beta primer mix were used in a second PCR of roughly 7 to 11 cycles. Using its own MiXCR run on the 5' RACE reads, TCRdb lists one record per CDR3 protein. The repertoire holds about 1 million distinct CDR3 sequences, with 35% to 50% as singletons. The sequenced sample was blood. Receptors originate from a woman in her fifties or sixties in good health.

This clonotype appeared a single time. This sequence may be a read error, since a much larger clone differs from it by one base. The chain is built from TRBV29-1 and TRBJ2-7, with D possibly being TRBD1 (5 bases). Germline V gene sequence: CDR1 SQVTM, CDR2 ANQGSEA. CDR3 length: 12 residues. V was trimmed by 2 bases and J by 5 bases, leaving 10 bases between them. CDR3 amino acids: CSVELGDNEQYF. The CDR3 DNA reads TGCAGCGTTGAACTAGGGGATAACGAGCAGTACTTC.

The chain has TRBV12-5 and TRBJ2-1, with TRBD1 as a possible D gene (6 bases). Gene TRBJ2-7 matches the end of the DNA better, so the J call may be wrong. The CDR3 totals 11 residues. Germline-derived CDR1 and CDR2 are LGHNT and FRNRAP. The CDR3 reads CASARDNEQYF. The CDR3 coding sequence is TGTGCTAGCGCACGGGACAACGAGCAGTACTTC.

Here the CDR3 reads CASKNSGSDNEQYF. The CDR3 DNA is TGCGCCAGCAAGAATAGCGGGAGCGACAATGAGCAGTACTTC. This chain connects TRBV5-1 to TRBJ2-7, with 9 bases identical to TRBD2. The CDR3 loop spans 14 amino acids. Germline assignment: CDR1 SGHRS and CDR2 YFSETQ. Trimming took 6 bases from V and 7 from J; bases not matched to a gene: 11.

A few counts support this clonotype. This chain uses TRBV9 with TRBJ1-6; 7 nucleotides align to TRBD1. The CDR3 has 12 amino acids. J gave up 10 bases and V 4 bases, and 2 bases lay outside the gene matches. Germline V gene data show CDR1 as SGDLS and CDR2 as YYNGEE. CDR3 DNA: TGTGCCAGCAGCCCAGGGGGATCACCCCTCCACTTT. Translated: CASSPGGSPLHF. Full variable domain (rest looked up from reference TRBV9 and TRBJ1-6): DSGVTQTPKHLITATGQRVTLRCSPRSGDLSVYWYQQSLDQGLQFLIQYYNGEERAKGNILERFSAQQFPDLHSELNLSSLELGDSALYFCASSPGGSPLHFGNGTRLTVT.

This clonotype was found a few times. The gene calls are TRBV6-5 and TRBJ1-5; D ambiguous. Germline CDR1 and CDR2: MNHEY and SVGAGI. The CDR3 is 12 amino acids. V was cut by 4 bases and J by 7 bases, with 8 bases left in between. The CDR3 loop is CASSSVGQPQHF. Here the CDR3 DNA reads TGTGCCAGCAGTTCCGTCGGACAGCCCCAGCATTTT.

This chain connects TRBV5-1 to TRBJ2-1; 10 positions agree with TRBD1. The trim removed 6 bases at V and 6 bases at J, leaving 9 bases unmatched. CDR1 is SGHRS and CDR2 is YFSETQ in the germline V gene. The CDR3 length is 15 residues. CDR3 residues: CASTTRTGGGNEQFF. The CDR3, as DNA: TGCGCCAGCACGACTAGGACAGGGGGAGGCAATGAGCAGTTCTTC.

This clonotype was seen a few times. This rearrangement joins TRBV29-1 to TRBJ2-7; 8 bases match TRBD1. The CDR3 runs 14 residues. From germline, CDR1 is SQVTM and CDR2 ANQGSEA. V shed 0 bases, J shed 0 bases, and the junction held 1 base outside the gene matches. DNA of the CDR3: TGCAGCGTTGAAGATGGGACAGGCTCCTACGAGCAGTACTTC. Its protein is CSVEDGTGSYEQYF.

This sequence joins TRBV20-1 and TRBJ2-1, with 12 bases lining up with TRBD2. The J segment lost 9 bases and the V segment lost 2 bases, leaving 11 bases of the junction unmatched. This CDR3 has 16 amino acids. CDR1 and CDR2 from the germline V gene are DFQATT and SNEGSKA (reference sequence). This CDR3 reads CSARLWTSGNAVEQFF. The CDR3 DNA sequence: TGCAGTGCTAGACTCTGGACTAGCGGGAACGCGGTTGAGCAGTTCTTC.

The chain carries TRBV4-2 and TRBJ2-1, with D unresolved. Germline V gene data show CDR1 as LGHNA and CDR2 as YNFKEQ. The CDR3 has 15 residues. V gave up 1 base and J gave up 0 bases, with 7 bases separating them. CDR3 loop: CASSQGASSYNEQFF. Written as DNA, the CDR3 is TGTGCCAGCAGCCAAGGCGCGAGCTCCTACAATGAGCAGTTCTTC.

This clonotype was seen a handful of times. This chain's CDR3 is CATLDIGGADTQYF. CDR3 bases: TGTGCCACCTTGGACATCGGGGGAGCAGATACGCAGTATTTT. The gene calls are TRBV10-3 and TRBJ2-3; D might be TRBD2 (6 bases). Per the germline V gene, CDR1 is ENHRY and CDR2 is SYGVKD. Trimming left V 10 bases short and J 4 bases short, with 18 bases between. This CDR3 has 14 amino acids.

The chain uses TRBV3-1 and TRBJ2-1; TRBD2 matches at 8 bases. The CDR3 is made up of 16 amino acids. Looked up from germline, CDR1 is LGHDT and CDR2 is YNNKEL (reference sequence). V shed 7 bases, J shed 5 bases, and the junction held 13 bases outside the gene matches. This CDR3 reads CASTLPAGGGNNEQFF. DNA for the CDR3: TGTGCCAGCACCCTACCTGCGGGAGGTGGAAACAATGAGCAGTTCTTC.

This chain uses TRBV5-1 with TRBJ2-5; 8 bases are shared with TRBD2. This CDR3 spans 15 amino acids. Germline loops: CDR1 SGHRS, CDR2 YFSETQ. Trimming removed 4 bases from V and 11 bases from J; junction bases left unmatched: 16. The CDR3 DNA sequence: TGCGCCAGCAGCCTGGGACTAGGATCCATAGGTGAGCAGTACTTC. It specifies CASSLGLGSIGEQYF.

This clonotype is a singleton in its sample. The chain joins TRBV18 to TRBJ2-2, with D uncertain. The CDR3 has 14 residues. The V gene lost 0 bases and the J gene lost 5 bases, with 7 bases spanning the gap. The germline CDR1 and CDR2 sequences are KGHSH and LQKENI. CDR3 sequence reads: CASSPPGRTGELFF. In DNA, the CDR3 is TGTGCCAGCTCACCACCTGGCAGGACCGGGGAGCTGTTTTTT.

The chain recombines TRBV25-1 with TRBJ2-7; 7 positions match TRBD2. V trimming: 3 bases; J trimming: 6 bases; junction bases outside the gene matches: 5. Germline values: CDR1 MGHDK, CDR2 SYGVNS. This CDR3 comprises 13 residues. The DNA of the CDR3 is TGTGCCAGCAGTGAGGCAGGGAGGGGCGAGCAGTACTTC. Translating gives CASSEAGRGEQYF.

The chain carries TRBV2 and TRBJ1-2; D gene ambiguous. The CDR3 totals 13 residues. The V end was cut by 3 bases, the J end by 3 bases, with 8 bases between. Germline values: CDR1 SNHLY, CDR2 FYNNEI. CDR3 residues: CASSDVADYGYTF. CDR3 sequence (DNA): TGTGCCAGCAGTGATGTCGCCGACTATGGCTACACCTTC.

The gene calls are TRBV12-3 or TRBV12-4 and TRBJ1-2; tentative D call: TRBD1 (5 bases). Deletions cut 6 bases from V and 5 bases from J, with 13 bases between. This CDR3 contains 13 residues. The CDR3 spells CASRPLGPYGYTF. The DNA for the CDR3 is TGTGCCAGCAGGCCTCTGGGGCCATATGGCTACACCTTC.